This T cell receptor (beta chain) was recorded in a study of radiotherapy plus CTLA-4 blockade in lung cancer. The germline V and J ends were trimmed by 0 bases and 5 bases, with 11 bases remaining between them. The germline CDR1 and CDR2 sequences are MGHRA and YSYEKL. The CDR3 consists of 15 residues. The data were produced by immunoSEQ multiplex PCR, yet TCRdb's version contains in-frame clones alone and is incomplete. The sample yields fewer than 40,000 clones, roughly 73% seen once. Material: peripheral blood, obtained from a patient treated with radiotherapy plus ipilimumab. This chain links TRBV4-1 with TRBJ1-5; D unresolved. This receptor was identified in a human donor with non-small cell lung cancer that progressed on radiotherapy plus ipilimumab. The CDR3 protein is CASSQESMMDQPQHF. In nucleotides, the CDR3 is TGCGCCAGCAGCCAAGAGAGCATGATGGATCAGCCCCAGCATTTT.